The entry that follows covers one T cell receptor beta chain sequence. The antigen is not known. These data belong to a study of PD-1 blockade in classical Hodgkin lymphoma. Study-wide points: Underlying causes for the observed repertoire differences were not defined, possibly disease activity or prior therapy. Those achieving complete response showed baseline diversity like newly diagnosed patients.

Each patient relapsed following autologous stem cell transplantation, and prior brentuximab vedotin exposure differed. Clones were sequenced by immunoSEQ multiplex PCR, and TCRdb holds only the in-frame ones, with some missing. The table records more than 10,000 clones, around 80% of them present only once. Sequenced here: peripheral blood mononuclear cells (PBMCs), sampled at baseline. This receptor was taken from a human donor with classical Hodgkin lymphoma.

In nucleotides, the CDR3 is TGCGCCAGCACCAGGGACGGCGGCACCGGGGAGCTGTTTTTT. Translating gives CASTRDGGTGELFF. The chain couples TRBV5-1 to TRBJ2-2, with D perhaps assigned TRBD1 or TRBD2 (5 bases each). The CDR3 has 14 amino acids. Per germline, CDR1 SGHRS and CDR2 YFSETQ. The germline V and J ends were trimmed by 6 bases and 4 bases, with 13 bases remaining between them.